This TCR beta chain was profiled in a study of blood T cells in healthy people across ages. Findings of the study overall: The percentage of naive T cells correlated strongly with TCR beta diversity.

This clonotype has ten or more counts. Its antigen is unidentified. In germline, CDR1 is SGHVS, CDR2 FNYEAQ. This CDR3 has 16 residues. With 4 bases clipped from V and 7 bases from J, the junction kept 10 bases outside the gene matches. A second PCR, run for roughly 7 to 11 cycles, used a sample-barcoded 5' primer plus a J-beta primer mix. Every cDNA molecule bore a tag from a template-switch adaptor containing 12 random nucleotides. TCRdb re-called the 5' RACE reads through MiXCR, storing one row per CDR3 protein. The sample yields roughly 650,000 distinct CDR3 sequences, around 32% seen once. This sequence joins TRBV7-6 and TRBJ1-1; 12 bases agree with TRBD1. The receptor was derived from a woman of 80 years or more in good health. Sequencing was done on a sample of blood. The CDR3 nucleotides are TGTGCCAGCAGCTCCGGGGGACAGGGGGCCCGAAGTGAAGCTTTCTTT. It translates to CASSSGGQGARSEAFF.